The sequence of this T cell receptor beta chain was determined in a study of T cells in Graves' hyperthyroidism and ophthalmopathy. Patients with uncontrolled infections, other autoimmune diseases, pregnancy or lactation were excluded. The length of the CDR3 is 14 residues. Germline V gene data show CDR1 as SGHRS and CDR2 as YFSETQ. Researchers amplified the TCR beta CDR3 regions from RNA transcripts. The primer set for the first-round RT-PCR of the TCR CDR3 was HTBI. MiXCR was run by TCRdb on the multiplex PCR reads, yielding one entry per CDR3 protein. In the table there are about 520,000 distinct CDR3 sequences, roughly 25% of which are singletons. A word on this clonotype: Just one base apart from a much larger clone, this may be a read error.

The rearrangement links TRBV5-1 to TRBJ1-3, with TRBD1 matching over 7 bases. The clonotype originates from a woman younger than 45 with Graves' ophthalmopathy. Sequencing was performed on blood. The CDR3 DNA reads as TGCTCCAGCAGCTTGGGGACAGAAGGAAACACCATATATTTT. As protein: CSSSLGTEGNTIYF.